The clone carrying this T cell receptor (beta chain) was found many times. What it recognizes is unknown. The beta constant-region primer was an equimolar mix of two oligonucleotides covering TRBC1 and TRBC2. Four rounds of PCR amplified the ligated cDNA using nested alpha and beta constant-region primers plus SP2. A single record per CDR3 protein comes from TCRdb applying MiXCR to the UMI-ligation and nested PCR reads. The data show roughly 97,000 distinct CDR3 sequences, roughly 15% seen once. This entry belongs to a study of naive and memory T cell subsets. General observations from the study: Over 85% of naive TCR sequences appeared only once, unlike memory subsets. Possibly reflecting memory cells re-expressing CD45RA, a few larger clonotypes occurred in naive repertoires, especially CD8. There was no ground truth to check naive and memory subset results.

CMV status came from CD4+ T cell IFNgamma after overnight CMV lysate stimulation of fresh PBMCs. The germline V gene encodes CDR1 DFQATT and CDR2 SNEGSKA (reference sequence). The CDR3 totals 13 residues. After removal of 6 bases from V and 7 bases from J, the junction contained 12 bases not matched to a gene. The receptor comes from a human donor in good health. The chain recombines TRBV20-1 with TRBJ2-7; 7 nucleotides agree with TRBD1. What was sequenced was naive CD8+ T cells from blood. CDR3 amino acids: CSARPDRPREQYF. The CDR3 DNA reads TGCAGTGCGCGACCGGACAGGCCGAGGGAGCAGTACTTC.